One and the same sample provided the 23 T cell receptor beta chains below, sequenced in a study of CD8 T cells in Susac syndrome (dated 2019 in TCRdb). The library was prepared using the immunoSEQ multiplex PCR assay. RNA was extracted with the RNeasy kit and about 0.5 to 1 ug was reverse transcribed using random hexamers. TCRdb's own reprocessing of the public reads used fastp at Q25 and MiXCR and kept productive beta chains. Rows with a matching CDR3 protein are joined into one entry that keeps the most common DNA and genes. The sample has approximately 120,000 distinct CDR3 sequences on record, 90% to 96% of them singletons. Approximately 0.092% of the sample goes to the ten largest clones. Sequencing input: CD4+ T cells from PBMCs. The receptors shown here come from a human donor in good health.

The rearrangement joins TRBV6-1 to TRBJ2-7; D unclear. Germline CDR1 is MNHNS and CDR2 is SASEGT. Trimming took 4 bases from V and 2 from J, leaving 9 bases between them. The CDR3 extends over 13 amino acids. The CDR3 DNA sequence: TGTGCCAGCAGTGGCGGCACTACCTACGAGCAGTACTTC. Amino acids: CASSGGTTYEQYF.

The chain couples TRBV19 to TRBJ2-4, with TRBD2 identical over 11 bases. V trimming: 6 bases; J trimming: 1 base; junction bases outside the gene matches: 5. This CDR3 region has 16 residues. Germline V gives CDR1 LNHDA, CDR2 SQIVND (reference sequence). CDR3 protein: CASRTSGSLAKNIQYF. CDR3 nucleotides: TGTGCCAGTAGAACTAGCGGGAGCTTGGCCAAAAACATTCAGTACTTC.

The chain recombines TRBV2 with TRBJ2-3, with TRBD1 matching over 10 bases. Germline assignment: CDR1 SNHLY and CDR2 FYNNEI. The V and J ends lost 6 bases and 2 bases, in that order; junction bases with no gene match: 2. This CDR3 has 14 amino acids. CDR3 in DNA: TGTGCCAGCAGGGGACAGGGGCCCACAGATACGCAGTATTTT. This gives the protein CASRGQGPTDTQYF.

The gene calls are TRBV28 and TRBJ1-1; D is unclear. The CDR3 covers 14 residues. The germline V gene encodes CDR1 MDHEN and CDR2 SYDVKM. Trimming removed 4 bases at V and 0 bases at J, with 9 bases between. The CDR3 sequence is CASSSPPVNTEAFF. For the CDR3, the DNA is TGTGCCAGCAGTTCCCCTCCGGTGAACACTGAAGCTTTCTTT.

This sequence joins TRBV29-1 and TRBJ2-7; D not certain. The CDR3 has 11 residues. Germline lookup yields CDR1 SQVTM and CDR2 ANQGSEA. V lost 5 bases to trimming and J lost 2 bases, with 7 bases between them. Here the CDR3 DNA reads TGCAGCGTTTCGGCCCCCTACGAGCAGTACTTC. It translates to CSVSAPYEQYF.

The chain joins TRBV2 to TRBJ1-2; TRBD1 matches at 8 bases. With V trimmed by 6 bases and J by 6 bases, 6 bases remained unmatched. Germline loops: CDR1 SNHLY, CDR2 FYNNEI. This CDR3 region has 13 residues. This CDR3 reads CASSPQGANGYTF. CDR3 coding DNA: TGTGCCAGCAGCCCCCAGGGGGCAAATGGCTACACCTTC.

The chain combines TRBV9 with TRBJ2-3; TRBD2 matches 11 bases. The CDR3 contains 14 residues. J was trimmed by 11 bases and V by 3 bases; bases with no gene match: 8. Germline CDR1 reads SGDLS; CDR2 reads YYNGEE. The CDR3 sequence: CASSERPTSGGQYF. The CDR3 coding sequence is TGTGCCAGCAGCGAAAGGCCAACTAGCGGGGGGCAGTATTTT.

The chain couples TRBV30 to TRBJ1-3; no firm D call. The V end was cut by 2 bases, the J end by 3 bases, with 11 bases between. Germline V gives CDR1 GTSNPN, CDR2 SVGIG (reference sequence). CDR3 length: 14 amino acids. The CDR3 is CAWSTASLGNTIYF. CDR3 DNA sequence: TGTGCCTGGAGTACGGCAAGTCTTGGAAACACCATATATTTT.

This sequence joins TRBV6-2 or TRBV6-3 and TRBJ2-3; TRBD2 aligns across 14 bases. Trimming cost V 5 bases and J 4 bases; bases outside gene matches: 8. This CDR3 spans 17 amino acids. CDR1 and CDR2 from the germline V gene are MNHEY and SVGEGT. CDR3 sequence: CASSQPGLAGAADTQYF. The CDR3 nucleotides read TGTGCCAGCAGTCAACCGGGACTAGCGGGAGCGGCAGATACGCAGTATTTT.

This clonotype has only one observation. This chain links TRBV20-1 with TRBJ2-7, with D maybe TRBD1 (6 bases). V lost 3 bases and J lost 5, with 17 bases in between. The CDR3 totals 14 residues. Germline V CDR1 and CDR2: DFQATT, SNEGSKA (reference sequence). The CDR3 DNA follows: TGCAGTGCTAGGGGGGCCAAGACAGAGGACGAGCAGTACTTC. This encodes CSARGAKTEDEQYF.

The rearrangement uses TRBV7-3 and TRBJ1-1, with 10 nucleotides matching TRBD1. After removal of 5 bases from V and 12 bases from J, the junction contained 9 bases not matched to a gene. Germline CDR1 and CDR2: SGHTA and FQGTGA. The CDR3 contains 13 residues. DNA for the CDR3: TGTGCCAGCAGCCTAAGGGACAGGGGAACTCCTTTCTTT. Amino acid sequence: CASSLRDRGTPFF.

This sequence joins TRBV7-9 and TRBJ2-4; perhaps TRBD1 as D (5 bases). Trimming took 5 bases from V and 2 from J, leaving 13 bases between them. Per germline, CDR1 SEHNR and CDR2 FQNEAQ (reference sequence). The CDR3 consists of 15 residues. CDR3 nucleotide sequence: TGTGCCAGCAGCCGTTCAGGGATATCCAAAAACATTCAGTACTTC. It codes for CASSRSGISKNIQYF.

This clonotype was recorded only once. The chain combines TRBV2 with TRBJ1-1, with TRBD1 as a possible D gene (5 bases). The CDR3 is 15 amino acids. Trimming pared 5 bases from V and 1 base from J, leaving 14 bases between. Germline V lookup: CDR1 SNHLY, CDR2 FYNNEI. The CDR3 spells CASSKGVMWNTEAFF. CDR3 DNA: TGTGCCAGCAGTAAAGGGGTCATGTGGAACACTGAAGCTTTCTTT.

This chain uses TRBV27 with TRBJ2-7; maybe TRBD1 (5 bases). CDR1 is MNHEY, CDR2 SMNVEV, per germline (reference sequence). V dropped 5 bases and J dropped 0 bases, with 17 bases sitting between them. This CDR3 is built from 16 residues. CDR3 loop: CASSDRQSQVSYEQYF. As DNA, the CDR3 is TGTGCCAGCAGTGACAGACAGAGTCAAGTCTCCTACGAGCAGTACTTC.

The chain recombines TRBV5-6 with TRBJ2-1; 7 bases match TRBD1. The CDR3 spans 13 residues. Per germline, CDR1 SGHDT and CDR2 YYEEEE. J gave up 3 bases and V 4 bases, and 1 base lay outside the gene matches. CDR3 sequence (DNA): TGTGCCAGCAGCGGGGACAGCTACAATGAGCAGTTCTTC. Residues: CASSGDSYNEQFF.

This clonotype was counted once. The chain uses TRBV6-2 or TRBV6-3 and TRBJ2-7; 13 nucleotides align to TRBD2. V lost 2 bases and J lost 2; bases outside the gene matches: 6. The CDR3 loop spans 17 amino acids. The germline V gene encodes CDR1 MNHEY and CDR2 SVGEGT. The CDR3 protein is CASSYAGLAGVTYEQYF. Here the CDR3 DNA reads TGTGCCAGCAGTTACGCCGGACTAGCGGGAGTGACCTACGAGCAGTACTTC.

The CDR3, as DNA: TGTGCCAGCAGCCAAGAAGGGGTTCTGAACACTGAAGCTTTCTTT. This sequence encodes CASSQEGVLNTEAFF. This sequence joins TRBV4-2 and TRBJ1-1, with D maybe TRBD1 (5 bases). Germline V gives CDR1 LGHNA, CDR2 YNFKEQ. The V and J ends lost 0 bases and 0 bases respectively, with 8 bases between them. The CDR3 has 15 amino acids.

This clonotype was recorded a few times. The V and J genes are TRBV12-3 or TRBV12-4 and TRBJ1-5, with a weak D call TRBD1 (6 bases). The CDR3 loop spans 14 amino acids. The germline V and J ends were trimmed by 3 bases and 6 bases, with 12 bases remaining between them. Here the CDR3 DNA reads TGTGCCAGCAGTTTGGAAAGAGGGGGTCAGCCCCAGCATTTT. This translates into CASSLERGGQPQHF.

The rearrangement uses TRBV7-2 and TRBJ2-5; 9 bases match TRBD2. The CDR3 covers 16 residues. The V gene end was trimmed by 2 bases and the J gene end by 3 bases; junction bases not matched to a gene: 7. Germline V gene lookup returns CDR1 SGHTA and CDR2 FQGNSA. The CDR3 reads CASSLLAGVGEETQYF. CDR3 nucleotides: TGTGCCAGCAGCTTATTAGCGGGAGTCGGGGAAGAGACCCAGTACTTC.

The V and J genes are TRBV20-1 and TRBJ2-1; D might be TRBD1 or TRBD2, each matching 5 bases. This CDR3 region has 16 residues. V shed 6 bases and J shed 12 bases, with 30 bases lying between them. Germline CDR1 DFQATT, CDR2 SNEGSKA (reference sequence). In nucleotides, the CDR3 is TGCAGTGCGATAAACCCGGGACCGACTAATATGGGAGTGCAGTTCTTC. Translating gives CSAINPGPTNMGVQFF.

The chain combines TRBV30 with TRBJ2-1; TRBD2 matches 8 bases. Germline V lookup: CDR1 GTSNPN, CDR2 SVGIG (reference sequence). Losses at the gene ends were 2 bases for V and 3 bases for J; bases not matched to a gene: 0. This CDR3 has 13 residues. In DNA form, the CDR3 reads TGTGCCTGGAGTCGGGGGGGCTACAATGAGCAGTTCTTC. Amino acids: CAWSRGGYNEQFF. The whole variable domain, remainder taken from reference TRBV30 and TRBJ2-1, is SQTIHQWPATLVQPVGSPLSLECTVEGTSNPNLYWYRQAAGRGLQLLFYSVGIGQISSEVPQNLSASRPQDRQFILSSKKLLLSDSGFYLCAWSRGGYNEQFFGPGTRLTVL.

J is TRBJ1-2 and V is TRBV24-1; possibly TRBD1 for D (6 bases). The CDR3 loop spans 14 amino acids. In germline, CDR1 is KGHDR, CDR2 SFDVKD. V shed 9 bases and J shed 6 bases, with 19 bases lying between them. CDR3 coding DNA: TGTGCCACCGGCTCTCCCGACAGGCTCGATGGCTACACCTTC. Translation gives CATGSPDRLDGYTF.

V is TRBV4-1 and J is TRBJ1-2, with a tentative D call TRBD1 (5 bases). V dropped 0 bases and J dropped 5 bases, with 13 bases sitting between them. This CDR3 has 15 residues. In germline, CDR1 is MGHRA, CDR2 YSYEKL. CDR3 bases: TGCGCCAGCAGCCAAGAACCCTGGGGGGAGTATGGCTACACCTTC. Its translation: CASSQEPWGEYGYTF.